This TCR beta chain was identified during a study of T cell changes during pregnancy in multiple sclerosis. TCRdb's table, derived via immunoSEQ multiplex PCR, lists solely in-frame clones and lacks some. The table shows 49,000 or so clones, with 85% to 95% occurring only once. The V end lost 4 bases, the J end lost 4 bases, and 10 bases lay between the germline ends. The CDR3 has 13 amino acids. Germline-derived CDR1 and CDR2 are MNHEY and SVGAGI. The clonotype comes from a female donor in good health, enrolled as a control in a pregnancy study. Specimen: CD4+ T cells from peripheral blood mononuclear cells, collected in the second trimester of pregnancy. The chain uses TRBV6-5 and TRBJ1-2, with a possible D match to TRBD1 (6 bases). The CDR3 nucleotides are TGTGCCAGCAGTTTCGGACAGTTCTATGGCTACACCTTC. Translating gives CASSFGQFYGYTF.